A selection of T cell receptor beta chains follows, all from one sample in a study of blood T cells in healthy people across ages. TCRdb processed the 5' RACE reads anew with MiXCR; each CDR3 protein has one entry. The repertoire holds roughly 1,300,000 distinct CDR3 sequences, with around 59% as singletons. The specimen was blood. Receptors originate from a young man in good health. CDR3s include the opening cysteine and the closing phenylalanine or tryptophan. Fields, in order: V gene, J gene, clone size, D gene, CDR3 DNA, CDR3 protein. D genes are given only for firm matches. Size is stated for part of the rows, as once, few or many counts, or as a class when the clone is expanded.

TRBV10-3,TRBJ2-3,.,.,TGTGCCATTGGCCTGGGGGGCGGAGATACGCAGTATTTT,CAIGLGGGDTQYF
TRBV4-3,TRBJ1-5,.,.,TGCGCCAGCAGCCAAGATGCGGGCCCTAGGGCGAATAGCAATCAGCCCCAGCATTTT,CASSQDAGPRANSNQPQHF
TRBV29-1,TRBJ2-5,.,.,TGCAGCGTTGGAGGGTTTTTGGGAGAGACCCAGTACTTC,CSVGGFLGETQYF
TRBV25-1,TRBJ2-7,.,.,TGTGCCAGCAGTGATGATCCACGGGACAACTACGAGCAGTACTTC,CASSDDPRDNYEQYF
TRBV4-2,TRBJ1-2,.,.,TGTGCCAGCAGCCAAGCGAGCCGGGACACGGTCTATGGCTACACCTTC,CASSQASRDTVYGYTF
TRBV4-3,TRBJ1-1,.,.,TGCGCCAGCAGCCCCGGGAGCCTCACTGAAGCTTTCTTT,CASSPGSLTEAFF
TRBV6-2/TRBV6-3,TRBJ2-1,many,TRBD2,TGTGCCAGCAGCATTAGCGGGGGATCCTACAATGAGCAGTTCTTC,CASSISGGSYNEQFF
TRBV19,TRBJ2-1,.,.,TGTGCCAGTAACTGGCGGTTCTCCTACAATGAGCAGTTCTTC,CASNWRFSYNEQFF
TRBV7-9,TRBJ2-7,.,.,TGTGCCGGCAGCTTAGCAGGAGGTTTCGAGCAGTACTTC,CAGSLAGGFEQYF
TRBV20-1,TRBJ2-7,.,.,TGCAGTGCTAGATTGCCTAACTACGAGCAGTACTTC,CSARLPNYEQYF
TRBV6-6,TRBJ2-2,.,TRBD2,TGTGCCAGCGGCACTAGCGTCGGGGAGCTGTTTTTT,CASGTSVGELFF
TRBV4-1,TRBJ2-1,.,.,TGCGCCAGCAGCCCAACCCGGGGTAGGGATGAGCAGTTCTTC,CASSPTRGRDEQFF
TRBV20-1,TRBJ1-1,.,.,TGCAGTGCTGCTTTTATGAACACTGAAGCTTTCTTT,CSAAFMNTEAFF
TRBV20-1,TRBJ2-5,.,TRBD2,TGCAGTGCTAGAGATCGAGGTAGCGGGGAGACCCAGTACTTC,CSARDRGSGETQYF
TRBV29-1,TRBJ1-1,.,.,TGCAGCGTTGCTTCTACGGAACGAGCTTTCTTT,CSVASTERAFF
TRBV25-1,TRBJ1-4,.,.,TGTGCCAGCAGTGCCCTTCTGGTAGGAGTTGCTAATGAAAAACTGTTTTTT,CASSALLVGVANEKLFF
TRBV20-1,TRBJ2-3,.,.,TGCAGTGCTAGAGCTGACACAGGGACAGATACGCAGTATTTT,CSARADTGTDTQYF
TRBV25-1,TRBJ2-3,.,.,TGTGCCAGCACGGGCTACGCTACAGATACGCAGTATTTT,CASTGYATDTQYF
TRBV27,TRBJ2-1,.,TRBD2,TGTGCCAGCAGTATCCCTTGGACTAGCGGGCACAATGAGCAGTTCTTC,CASSIPWTSGHNEQFF
TRBV4-1,TRBJ1-1,few,.,TGCGCCAGCAGCCACCAGGGGTTCACTGAAGCTTTCTTT,CASSHQGFTEAFF